A single T cell receptor beta chain is shown here with its context. What it binds is not known. The record originates from a study of cytomegalovirus exposure and HLA in healthy donors. Study at large: The 95 to 150 validation repertoires and the roughly 680 first-cohort repertoires shared a platform, a later analysis reported. General study findings and limits: It was reportedly the case that the classifier diagnosed cytomegalovirus status with high specificity and sensitivity. Among TCR sequences, most were rare, though some public TCRs appeared in many donors. Specificity for CMV antigens was confirmed in vitro for a few of the CMV-associated chains.

Sequencing was performed with immunoSEQ multiplex PCR; in TCRdb, only in-frame clones are kept and a portion is missing. The sample gives approximately 230,000 clones, 87% of which show up once; approximately 12% is in the top ten. The CDR3 has 15 residues. V was clipped by 3 bases and J by 2 bases; unmatched bases: 7. Germline-derived CDR1 and CDR2 are MNHNS and SASEGT. This clonotype originated in a man aged 18 to 30 in good health and CMV-seropositive. The sequenced sample consisted of PBMCs. This chain links TRBV6-1 with TRBJ2-7, with TRBD2 matching over 7 bases. The CDR3 spells CASSEEAGYPYEQYF. The CDR3 nucleotides are TGTGCCAGCAGTGAGGAAGCGGGATATCCCTACGAGCAGTACTTC.